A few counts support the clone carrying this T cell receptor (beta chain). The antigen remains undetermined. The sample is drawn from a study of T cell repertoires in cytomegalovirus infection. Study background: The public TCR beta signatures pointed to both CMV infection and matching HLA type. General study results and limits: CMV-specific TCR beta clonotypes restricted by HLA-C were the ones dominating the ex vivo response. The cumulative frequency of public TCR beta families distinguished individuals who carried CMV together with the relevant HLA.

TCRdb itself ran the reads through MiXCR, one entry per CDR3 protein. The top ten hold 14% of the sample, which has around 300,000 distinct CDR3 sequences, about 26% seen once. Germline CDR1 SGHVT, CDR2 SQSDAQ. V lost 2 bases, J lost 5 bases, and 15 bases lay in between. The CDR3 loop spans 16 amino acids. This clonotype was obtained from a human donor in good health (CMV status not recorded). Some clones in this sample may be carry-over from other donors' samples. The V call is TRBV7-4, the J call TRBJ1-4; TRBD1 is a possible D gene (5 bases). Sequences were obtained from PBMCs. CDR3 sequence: CASSLTSGVRNEKLFF. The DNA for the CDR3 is TGTGCCAGCAGCTTAACCTCGGGGGTCCGCAATGAAAAACTGTTTTTT.